A selection of T cell receptor beta chains follows, all from one sample in a study of T-cell memory formation after mild COVID-19. Using its own MiXCR run on the 5' RACE reads, TCRdb lists one record per CDR3 protein. The sample includes around 160,000 distinct CDR3 sequences, about 9.9% of them seen just once. Source material: PBMCs or a T cell subset sorted from them (not recorded which). All receptors come from a man aged 18 to 35 who had mild COVID-19 (a few samples of this study predate the infection). Cell type and time point are not known. Both conserved end residues are part of each CDR3. Fields, in order: clone size, D gene, V gene, CDR3 protein. D genes are given only for firm matches. Not every row has a clone size; where given, it reads once, few, many or a size class.

size: few
D: .
V: TRBV29-1
CDR3: CSVEDPRRAEAFF

size: few
D: .
V: TRBV5-1
CDR3: CASTSLTGGLYEQYF

size: .
D: TRBD2
V: TRBV4-2
CDR3: CASSQSGLAGGGDTQYF

size: few
D: .
V: TRBV7-8
CDR3: CASSLSEVGNTQYF

size: .
D: .
V: TRBV7-9
CDR3: CASSSGHLGNTQYF

size: .
D: TRBD2
V: TRBV7-9
CDR3: CASSLGLAGGDYQETQYF

size: few
D: .
V: TRBV6-5
CDR3: CASSSGLKRYF

size: once
D: .
V: TRBV4-3
CDR3: CASSQVISGETQYF

size: few
D: .
V: TRBV7-9
CDR3: CASSLGLTGPYEQYF

size: few
D: TRBD2
V: TRBV7-2
CDR3: CASSGLAGGPQYF

size: .
D: .
V: TRBV4-2
CDR3: CASSQDPGEDSPLHF